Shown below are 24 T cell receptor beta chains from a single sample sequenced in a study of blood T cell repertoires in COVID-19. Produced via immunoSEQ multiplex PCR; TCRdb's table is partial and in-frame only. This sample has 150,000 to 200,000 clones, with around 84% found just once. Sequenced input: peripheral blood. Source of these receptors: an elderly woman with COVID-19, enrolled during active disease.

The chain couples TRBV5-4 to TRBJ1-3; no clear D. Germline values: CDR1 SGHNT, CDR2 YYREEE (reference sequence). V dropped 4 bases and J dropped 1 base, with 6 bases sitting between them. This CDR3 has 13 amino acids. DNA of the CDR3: TGTGCCAGCAGCCCCACATCTGGAAACACCATATATTTT. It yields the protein CASSPTSGNTIYF.

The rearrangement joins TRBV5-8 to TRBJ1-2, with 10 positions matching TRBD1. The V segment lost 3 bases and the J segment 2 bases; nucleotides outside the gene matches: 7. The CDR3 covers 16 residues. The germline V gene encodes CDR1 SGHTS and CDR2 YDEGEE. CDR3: CASSSTGTGVNYGYTF. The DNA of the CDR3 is TGTGCCAGCAGCTCAACCGGGACAGGGGTGAACTATGGCTACACCTTC. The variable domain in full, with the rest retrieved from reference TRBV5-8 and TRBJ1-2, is EAGVTQSPTHLIKTRGQQATLRCSPISGHTSVYWYQQALGLGLQFLLWYDEGEERNRGNFPPRFSGRQFPNYSSELNVNALELEDSALYLCASSSTGTGVNYGYTFGSGTRLTVV.

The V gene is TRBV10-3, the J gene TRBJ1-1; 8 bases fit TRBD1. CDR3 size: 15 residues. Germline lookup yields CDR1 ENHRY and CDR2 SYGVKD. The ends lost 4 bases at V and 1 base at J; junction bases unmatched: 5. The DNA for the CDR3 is TGTGCCATCAGTGGGACAGGGAAGAGGAACACTGAAGCTTTCTTT. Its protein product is CAISGTGKRNTEAFF.

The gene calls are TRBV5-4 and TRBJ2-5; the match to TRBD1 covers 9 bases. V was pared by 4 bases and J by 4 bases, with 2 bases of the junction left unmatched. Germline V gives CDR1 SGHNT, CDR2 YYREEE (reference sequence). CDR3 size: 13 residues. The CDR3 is CASSRTGAETQYF. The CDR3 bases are TGTGCCAGCAGCCGGACAGGGGCAGAGACCCAGTACTTC.

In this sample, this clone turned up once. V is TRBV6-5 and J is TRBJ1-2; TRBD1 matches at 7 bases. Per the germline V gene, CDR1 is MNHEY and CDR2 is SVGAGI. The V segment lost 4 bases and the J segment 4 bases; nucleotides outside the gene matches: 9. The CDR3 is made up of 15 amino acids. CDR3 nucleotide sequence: TGTGCCAGCAGTTTTACAGGGGTTGAAACCTATGGCTACACCTTC. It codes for CASSFTGVETYGYTF.

The CDR3: CASSQEESVRNSPLHF. The CDR3 DNA reads as TGTGCCAGCAGCCAAGAAGAGTCTGTACGGAATTCACCCCTCCACTTT. J is TRBJ1-6 and V is TRBV3-1 (or the pseudogene TRBV3-2); D remains ambiguous. The CDR3 is 16 residues long. Germline V gives CDR1 LGHDT, CDR2 YNNKEL (reference sequence). V lost 0 bases and J lost 7, with 13 bases in between.

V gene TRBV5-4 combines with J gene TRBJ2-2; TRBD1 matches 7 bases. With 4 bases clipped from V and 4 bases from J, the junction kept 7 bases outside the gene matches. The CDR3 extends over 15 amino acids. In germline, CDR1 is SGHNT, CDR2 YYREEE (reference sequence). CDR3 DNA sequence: TGTGCCAGCAGCCTAAGACAGGGAAGCACCGGGGAGCTGTTTTTT. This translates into CASSLRQGSTGELFF.

The CDR3 here is CASQQWAAGGAAGELFF. The CDR3 region has the DNA TGTGCCAGCCAGCAGTGGGCGGCGGGGGGAGCGGCTGGGGAGCTGTTTTTT. This chain connects TRBV2 to TRBJ2-2; 8 nucleotides match TRBD2. CDR1 and CDR2 (germline): SNHLY, FYNNEI. After removal of 8 bases from V and 8 bases from J, the junction contained 19 bases not matched to a gene. The CDR3 has 17 residues.

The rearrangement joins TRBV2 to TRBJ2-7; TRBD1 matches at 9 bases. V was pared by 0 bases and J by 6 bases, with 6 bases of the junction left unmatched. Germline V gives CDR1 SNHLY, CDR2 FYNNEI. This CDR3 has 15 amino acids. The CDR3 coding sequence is TGTGCCAGCAGTGAAGCGACAGGGGGTACCGGCGAGCAGTACTTC. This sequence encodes CASSEATGGTGEQYF.

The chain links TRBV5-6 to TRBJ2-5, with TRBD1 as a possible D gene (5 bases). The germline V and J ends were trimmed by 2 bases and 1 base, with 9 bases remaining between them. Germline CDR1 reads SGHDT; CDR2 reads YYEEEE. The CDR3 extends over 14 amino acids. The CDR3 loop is CASSFLDSQETQYF. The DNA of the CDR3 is TGTGCCAGCAGCTTTCTTGACAGCCAAGAGACCCAGTACTTC.

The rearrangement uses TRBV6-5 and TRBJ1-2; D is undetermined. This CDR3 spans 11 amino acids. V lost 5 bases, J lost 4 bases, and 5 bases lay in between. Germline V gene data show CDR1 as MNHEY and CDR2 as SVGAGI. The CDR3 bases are TGTGCCAGCAGTCCTAGCTATGGCTACACCTTC. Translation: CASSPSYGYTF.

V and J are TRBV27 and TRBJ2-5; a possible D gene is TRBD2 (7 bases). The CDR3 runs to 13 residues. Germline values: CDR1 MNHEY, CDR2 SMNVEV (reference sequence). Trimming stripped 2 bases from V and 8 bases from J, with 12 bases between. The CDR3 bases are TGTGCCAGCAGTTTAGCGGGGGCGGGAACCCAGTACTTC. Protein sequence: CASSLAGAGTQYF.

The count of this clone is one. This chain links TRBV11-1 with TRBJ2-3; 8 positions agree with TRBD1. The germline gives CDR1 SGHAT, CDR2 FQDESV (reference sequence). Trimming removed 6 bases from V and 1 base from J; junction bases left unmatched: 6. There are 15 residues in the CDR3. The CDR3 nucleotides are TGTGCCAGCAGTTTGGAGACAGGGGGCACAGATACGCAGTATTTT. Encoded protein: CASSLETGGTDTQYF.

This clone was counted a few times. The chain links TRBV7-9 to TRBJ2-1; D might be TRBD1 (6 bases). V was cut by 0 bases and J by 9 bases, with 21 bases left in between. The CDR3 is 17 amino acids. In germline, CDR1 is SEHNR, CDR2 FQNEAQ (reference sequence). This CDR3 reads CASSLASPWNRAFEQFF. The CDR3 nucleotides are TGTGCCAGCAGCTTAGCGAGCCCTTGGAACAGGGCATTTGAGCAGTTCTTC. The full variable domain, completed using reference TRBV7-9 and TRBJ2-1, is DTGVSQNPRHKITKRGQNVTFRCDPISEHNRLYWYRQTLGQGPEFLTYFQNEAQLEKSRLLSDRFSAERPKGSFSTLEIQRTEQGDSAMYLCASSLASPWNRAFEQFFGPGTRLTVL.

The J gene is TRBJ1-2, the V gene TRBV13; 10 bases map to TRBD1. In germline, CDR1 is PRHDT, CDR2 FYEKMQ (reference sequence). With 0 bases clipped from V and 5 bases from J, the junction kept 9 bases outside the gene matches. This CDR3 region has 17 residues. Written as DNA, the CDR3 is TGTGCCAGCAGCTTAGGCAGACAGGGGGCGCTCGTATATGGCTACACCTTC. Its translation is CASSLGRQGALVYGYTF.

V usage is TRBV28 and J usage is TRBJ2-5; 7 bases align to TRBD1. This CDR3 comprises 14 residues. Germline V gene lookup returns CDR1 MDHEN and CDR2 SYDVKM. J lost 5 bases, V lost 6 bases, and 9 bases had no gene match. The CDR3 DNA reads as TGTGCCAGCAGCTTCACAGGGGCCAGGGAGACCCAGTACTTC. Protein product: CASSFTGARETQYF. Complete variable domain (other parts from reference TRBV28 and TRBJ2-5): DVKVTQSSRYLVKRTGEKVFLECVQDMDHENMFWYRQDPGLGLRLIYFSYDVKMKEKGDIPEGYSVSREKKERFSLILESASTNQTSMYLCASSFTGARETQYFGPGTRLLVL.

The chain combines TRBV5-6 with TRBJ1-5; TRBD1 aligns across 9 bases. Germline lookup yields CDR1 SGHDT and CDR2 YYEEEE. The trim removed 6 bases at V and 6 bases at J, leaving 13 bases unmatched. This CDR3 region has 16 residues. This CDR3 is CASKNRGQGGSQPQHF. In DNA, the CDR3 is TGTGCCAGCAAAAACAGGGGGCAAGGGGGCAGTCAGCCCCAGCATTTT.

The CDR3 sequence: CASSASGGQETQYF. The CDR3 coding sequence is TGTGCCAGCAGCGCGTCAGGGGGCCAAGAGACCCAGTACTTC. The chain employs TRBV9 and TRBJ2-5; 7 bases fit TRBD1. The CDR3 contains 14 residues. The V segment lost 3 bases and the J segment 1 base; nucleotides outside the gene matches: 3. Per germline, CDR1 SGDLS and CDR2 YYNGEE.

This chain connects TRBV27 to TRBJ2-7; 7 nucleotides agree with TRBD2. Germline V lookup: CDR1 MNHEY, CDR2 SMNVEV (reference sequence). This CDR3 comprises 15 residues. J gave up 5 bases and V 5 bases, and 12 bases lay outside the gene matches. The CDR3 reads CASSPGGLDAHEQYF. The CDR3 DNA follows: TGTGCCAGCAGTCCGGGGGGTCTCGACGCCCACGAGCAGTACTTC.

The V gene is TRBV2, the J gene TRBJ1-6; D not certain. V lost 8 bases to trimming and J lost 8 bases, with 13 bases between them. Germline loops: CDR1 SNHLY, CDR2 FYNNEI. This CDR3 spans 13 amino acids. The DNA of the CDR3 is TGTGCCAGCGCGAGAGGCCCCGATTCACCCCTCCACTTT. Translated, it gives CASARGPDSPLHF.

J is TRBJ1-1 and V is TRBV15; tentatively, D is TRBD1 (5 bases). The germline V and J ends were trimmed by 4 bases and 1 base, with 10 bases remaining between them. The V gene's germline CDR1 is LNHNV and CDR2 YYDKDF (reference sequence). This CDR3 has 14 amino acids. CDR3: CATSNGAWNTEAFF. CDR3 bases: TGTGCCACCAGCAATGGGGCTTGGAACACTGAAGCTTTCTTT.

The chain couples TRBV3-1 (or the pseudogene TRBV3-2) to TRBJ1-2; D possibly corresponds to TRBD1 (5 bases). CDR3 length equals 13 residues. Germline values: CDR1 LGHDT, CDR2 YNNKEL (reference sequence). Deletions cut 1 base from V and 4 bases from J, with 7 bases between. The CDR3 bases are TGTGCCAGCAGCCAAGGACAGCCCTATGGCTACACCTTC. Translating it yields CASSQGQPYGYTF.

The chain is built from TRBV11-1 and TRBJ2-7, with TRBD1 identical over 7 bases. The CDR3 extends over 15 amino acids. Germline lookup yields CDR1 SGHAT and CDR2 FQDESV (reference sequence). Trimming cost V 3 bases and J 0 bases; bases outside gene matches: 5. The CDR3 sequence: CASSLTGSSSYEQYF. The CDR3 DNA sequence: TGTGCCAGCAGCTTGACAGGGTCAAGCTCCTACGAGCAGTACTTC.

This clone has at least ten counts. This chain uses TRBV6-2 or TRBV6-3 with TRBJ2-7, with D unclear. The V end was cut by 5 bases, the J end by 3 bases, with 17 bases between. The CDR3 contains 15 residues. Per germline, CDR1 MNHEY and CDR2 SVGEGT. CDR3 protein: CASSRQVLTNYEQYF. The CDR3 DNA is TGTGCCAGCAGTCGCCAGGTCCTAACCAACTACGAGCAGTACTTC.